Below, 7 T cell receptor beta chains from the same sample are listed, as sequenced in a study of T cells in Graves' hyperthyroidism and ophthalmopathy. RNA transcripts served as the template for amplifying TCR beta CDR3 regions. With the HTBI primer set, the TCR CDR3 went through a first round of RT-PCR. TCRdb reprocessed the multiplex PCR reads with MiXCR, giving one entry per CDR3 protein. Among about 270,000 distinct CDR3 sequences listed, 22% were seen once. Sequencing used blood. The receptors derive from a man aged 25 to 40 with Graves' ophthalmopathy.

This clonotype was seen a handful of times. The gene calls are TRBV28 and TRBJ1-2; D unclear. The V and J ends lost 8 bases and 8 bases respectively, with 18 bases between them. CDR1 is MDHEN, CDR2 SYDVKM, per germline. The CDR3 runs 13 residues. CDR3 in DNA: TGTGCCAGCGACTCGGGATTTCTGAAGGGCTACACCTTC. It specifies CASDSGFLKGYTF.

This clonotype has just a few counts. This chain uses TRBV6-1 with TRBJ2-1, with 7 positions matching TRBD2. The CDR3 is 14 amino acids. From germline, CDR1 is MNHNS and CDR2 SASEGT. Trimming took 6 bases from V and 3 from J; bases not matched to a gene: 5. CDR3 amino acids: CASRGEGYYNEQFF. The CDR3 DNA reads as TGTGCCAGCAGAGGGGAGGGATACTACAATGAGCAGTTCTTC.

The chain uses TRBV6-5 and TRBJ2-7; tentatively, D is TRBD2 (6 bases). The CDR3 extends over 17 amino acids. Trimming shortened V by 2 bases and J by 2 bases, and 19 bases separated the two germline ends. The germline V gene encodes CDR1 MNHEY and CDR2 SVGAGI. Here the CDR3 reads CASSYPGVAENPYEQYF. CDR3 nucleotides: TGTGCCAGCAGTTACCCCGGGGTAGCGGAAAACCCCTACGAGCAGTACTTC.

This clonotype was seen only a few times. The gene calls are TRBV27 and TRBJ1-2, with 8 bases fitting TRBD1. The V gene end was trimmed by 2 bases and the J gene end by 3 bases; junction bases not matched to a gene: 2. The CDR3 spans 14 residues. CDR1 and CDR2 (germline): MNHEY, SMNVEV (reference sequence). CDR3 sequence (DNA): TGTGCCAGCAGTTTACAGGGGGCAGACTATGGCTACACCTTC. Translation: CASSLQGADYGYTF.

CDR3 sequence (DNA): TGTGCCAGCACTCAACCCGGGACTAGCGGCTACAATGAGCAGTTCTTC. Amino acid sequence: CASTQPGTSGYNEQFF. The rearrangement joins TRBV9 to TRBJ2-1; 11 bases line up with TRBD2. CDR3 size: 16 residues. The V gene end was trimmed by 6 bases and the J gene end by 3 bases; junction bases not matched to a gene: 8. CDR1 is SGDLS and CDR2 is YYNGEE in the germline V gene.

This clonotype was detected ten times or more. The chain couples TRBV3-1 to TRBJ1-1; 7 nucleotides match TRBD1. Germline lookup yields CDR1 LGHDT and CDR2 YNNKEL (reference sequence). This CDR3 is built from 12 residues. The ends lost 4 bases at V and 7 bases at J; junction bases unmatched: 3. The chain's CDR3 is CASSLQGIEAFF. As DNA, the CDR3 is TGTGCCAGCAGCCTACAGGGGATTGAAGCTTTCTTT.

In this sample, this clonotype turned up many times. This chain uses TRBV6-2 or TRBV6-3 with TRBJ2-5, with 7 nucleotides matching TRBD2. The germline gives CDR1 MNHEY, CDR2 SVGEGT. The V segment lost 3 bases and the J segment 2 bases; nucleotides outside the gene matches: 3. This CDR3 has 14 amino acids. The CDR3 sequence is CASSYGGEQETQYF. DNA of the CDR3: TGTGCCAGCAGTTATGGGGGGGAGCAAGAGACCCAGTACTTC.